These 4 T cell receptor beta chains originate from one sample sequenced in a study of blood T cells in healthy people across ages (dated by TCRdb to about 2015). Library generation was performed with 5' RACE. Sequencing was carried out with an Illumina HiSeq 2500. The second PCR ran for roughly 7 to 12 cycles and used a J-beta primer mix along with a sample-barcoded 5' primer. TCRdb took the public reads, trimmed them with fastp at Q25, ran MiXCR for clone calling and kept in-frame beta chains. Under each unique CDR3 protein, matching rows form one entry showing the most common genes and DNA. The sample table shows just over 1 million distinct CDR3 sequences, and around 43% are seen once. Jointly, the top ten make up approximately 17% of the sample. Sequences were obtained from blood. These receptors were taken from a woman in her sixties or seventies in good health.

This clonotype was observed a handful of times. The CDR3 loop is CASRGRTGPYEQYF. CDR3 sequence (DNA): TGTGCCAGCAGAGGACGGACAGGCCCTTACGAGCAGTACTTC. This chain joins TRBV6-6 and TRBJ2-5, with 7 bases fitting TRBD1. The end of the DNA aligns better with TRBJ2-7, so the J call may be wrong. Germline V gives CDR1 MNHNY, CDR2 SVGAGI (reference sequence). CDR3 length: 14 residues.

This clonotype was seen only a few times. This rearrangement joins TRBV20-1 to TRBJ1-2, with 8 bases fitting TRBD1. This CDR3 has 11 amino acids. The V gene's germline CDR1 is DFQATT and CDR2 SNEGSKA (reference sequence). The CDR3 DNA follows: TGCATGGGACAGGAGGGGAATGGCTACACCTTC. Translated: CMGQEGNGYTF.

The chain carries TRBV15 and TRBJ2-4, with TRBD2 matching 7 bases. V shed 0 bases, J shed 14 bases, and the junction held 13 bases outside the gene matches. This CDR3 has 15 residues. Germline CDR1 is LNHNV and CDR2 is YYDKDF (reference sequence). CDR3 nucleotide sequence: TGTGCCACCAGCAGAGATCGGGGGGACCTCCGTAAGGAGTACTTC. The encoded protein is CATSRDRGDLRKEYF.

V and J are TRBV10-3 and TRBJ1-1, with a tentative D call TRBD1 (6 bases). Between the trimmed V and J ends, which lost 2 bases and 1 base, there was a span of 14 bases. The CDR3 loop spans 16 amino acids. Germline V gene sequence: CDR1 ENHRY, CDR2 SYGVKD. This CDR3 is CAISETSNRANTEAFF. Here the CDR3 DNA reads TGTGCCATCAGTGAGACTTCCAACAGGGCGAACACTGAAGCTTTCTTT.